The 26 T cell receptor beta chains listed next were all sequenced from one sample in a study of shared clonotypes between healthy human individuals (dated by TCRdb to the early 2020s). Library preparation used the immunoSEQ multiplex PCR assay. TCRdb holds this immuneACCESS table with in-frame rearrangements only. Some clones are missing; in checked studies, unresolved V genes explain under half, and the rest has no known cause. The sample table contains about 2.3 million clones; only one count was recorded for under 95% of them. The ten largest clonotypes hold about 0.36% of the sample. The sequenced sample consisted of naive CD4+ T cells from PBMCs. The cell subset or site label on this specimen signifies: CD45RA+ positively selected. The receptors stem from a man aged 18-30 years in good health. Some clones in this sample may be carry-over from other donors' samples.

The chain is built from TRBV11-2 and TRBJ1-5; D unresolved. Germline CDR1 SGHAT, CDR2 FQNNGV. The CDR3 spans 13 residues. The ends were cut back, 4 bases at V and 4 bases at J, with 8 bases in the middle. CDR3 region: CASSSSQNQPQHF. CDR3 nucleotides: TGTGCCAGCAGCTCGAGTCAGAATCAGCCCCAGCATTTT.

This rearrangement joins TRBV18 to TRBJ2-2; D is perhaps TRBD1 (5 bases). Trimming removed 6 bases from V and 6 bases from J, with 17 bases in between. The CDR3 is 15 residues long. Germline-derived CDR1 and CDR2 are KGHSH and LQKENI. CDR3 residues: CASSRKGRFAGELFF. DNA for the CDR3: TGTGCCAGCTCCCGGAAGGGGCGCTTCGCCGGGGAGCTGTTTTTT. Drawing the rest from reference TRBV18 and TRBJ2-2, the complete variable domain is NAGVMQNPRHLVRRRGQEARLRCSPMKGHSHVYWYRQLPEEGLKFMVYLQKENIIDESGMPKERFSAEFPKEGPSILRIQQVVRGDSAAYFCASSRKGRFAGELFFGEGSRLTVL.

This clone was seen a few times. The genes are TRBV5-1 and TRBJ2-1; D not certain. This CDR3 contains 12 residues. V lost 2 bases, J lost 5 bases, and 5 bases lay in between. CDR1 and CDR2 (germline): SGHRS, YFSETQ. In DNA, the CDR3 is TGCGCCAGCAGCTTCCTCCACAATGAGCAGTTCTTC. Translating it yields CASSFLHNEQFF. The entire variable domain, with the rest obtained from reference TRBV5-1 and TRBJ2-1, is as follows: KAGVTQTPRYLIKTRGQQVTLSCSPISGHRSVSWYQQTPGQGLQFLFEYFSETQRNKGNFPGRFSGRQFSNSRSEMNVSTLELGDSALYLCASSFLHNEQFFGPGTRLTVL.

Regarding this clone: At the DNA level, this CDR3 is encoded by other sequences in the same sample as well. The rearrangement uses TRBV27 and TRBJ1-3; possible D gene TRBD1, 5 bases. Germline assignment: CDR1 MNHEY and CDR2 SMNVEV (reference sequence). The V end was cut by 1 base, the J end by 2 bases, with 6 bases between. The CDR3 length is 14 residues. The CDR3, as DNA: TGTGCCAGCAGTTTATTGGGGGCTGGAAACACCATATATTTT. Protein: CASSLLGAGNTIYF.

The chain couples TRBV5-4 to TRBJ2-3; TRBD1 matches at 10 bases. The V gene end was trimmed by 1 base and the J gene end by 7 bases; junction bases not matched to a gene: 18. This CDR3 spans 19 amino acids. Looked up from germline, CDR1 is SGHNT and CDR2 is YYREEE (reference sequence). CDR3 region: CASSLYPGGGTGAVYTQYF. The CDR3 DNA is TGTGCCAGCAGCTTGTATCCGGGGGGCGGGACAGGGGCCGTATATACGCAGTATTTT.

Notes on this clone: Distinct nucleotide sequences in the sample also encode this CDR3. The chain carries TRBV5-1 and TRBJ2-3; D uncertain. CDR1 is SGHRS and CDR2 is YFSETQ in the germline V gene. CDR3 length equals 12 residues. Trimming stripped 0 bases from V and 5 bases from J, with 4 bases between. CDR3 DNA sequence: TGCGCCAGCAGCTTGGATGGAGATACGCAGTATTTT. Its translation is CASSLDGDTQYF.

The chain links TRBV18 to TRBJ1-5; possibly TRBD1 for D (5 bases). Germline V gives CDR1 KGHSH, CDR2 LQKENI. This CDR3 is 17 amino acids long. V lost 3 bases and J 0 bases, leaving 15 bases between the germline ends. The CDR3 region has the DNA TGTGCCAGCTCACCCCGGGGGGGACCCTATAGCAATCAGCCCCAGCATTTT. Residues: CASSPRGGPYSNQPQHF.

V usage is TRBV5-1 and J usage is TRBJ2-7; 8 bases map to TRBD2. The germline V gene encodes CDR1 SGHRS and CDR2 YFSETQ. The CDR3 runs 19 residues. With 2 bases clipped from V and 0 bases from J, the junction kept 16 bases outside the gene matches. CDR3 residues: CASSFMAREGTSSSYEQYF. The DNA of the CDR3 is TGCGCCAGCAGCTTTATGGCCCGGGAGGGCACCTCAAGCTCCTACGAGCAGTACTTC.

CDR3 residues: CASRGVRGGQPQHF. The CDR3 region has the DNA TGTGCCAGCAGAGGGGTCAGGGGAGGACAGCCCCAGCATTTT. This chain connects TRBV2 to TRBJ1-5; D is perhaps TRBD1 (6 bases). The germline gives CDR1 SNHLY, CDR2 FYNNEI. The CDR3 has 14 residues. V dropped 6 bases and J dropped 7 bases, with 16 bases sitting between them. Full variable domain (rest looked up from reference TRBV2 and TRBJ1-5): EPEVTQTPSHQVTQMGQEVILRCVPISNHLYFYWYRQILGQKVEFLVSFYNNEISEKSEIFDDQFSVERPDGSNFTLKIRSTKLEDSAMYFCASRGVRGGQPQHFGDGTRLSIL.

Note on this clone: This specimen includes other DNA sequences encoding the same CDR3. The chain joins TRBV7-3 to TRBJ2-1, with TRBD2 matching 13 bases. Per the germline V gene, CDR1 is SGHTA and CDR2 is FQGTGA. J was trimmed by 7 bases and V by 5 bases; bases with no gene match: 5. The length of the CDR3 is 15 residues. CDR3 region: CASSLRTSGRNEQFF. In DNA form, the CDR3 reads TGTGCCAGCAGCCTCCGGACTAGCGGGAGAAATGAGCAGTTCTTC.

To note about this clone: The identical CDR3 is also encoded by other nucleotide sequences in the sample. The chain is built from TRBV5-1 and TRBJ2-3; the D gene could be TRBD1 or TRBD2 (5 bases each). Trimming removed 0 bases from V and 2 bases from J, with 7 bases in between. This CDR3 is built from 14 residues. Germline CDR1 and CDR2: SGHRS and YFSETQ. The CDR3 DNA reads TGCGCCAGCAGCTTGGAAGGGACCACAGATACGCAGTATTTT. This gives the protein CASSLEGTTDTQYF.

The chain recombines TRBV2 with TRBJ1-5; the D gene is possibly TRBD1 (5 bases). V dropped 4 bases and J dropped 4 bases, with 11 bases sitting between them. The V gene's germline CDR1 is SNHLY and CDR2 FYNNEI. This CDR3 is 14 amino acids long. CDR3 nucleotides: TGTGCCAGCAGTGTCGACAGCCTAAATCAGCCCCAGCATTTT. This codes for CASSVDSLNQPQHF.

The J gene is TRBJ1-2, the V gene TRBV28, with D uncertain. The germline V gene encodes CDR1 MDHEN and CDR2 SYDVKM. CDR3 length: 16 residues. Trimming stripped 1 base from V and 3 bases from J, with 15 bases between. CDR3 sequence reads: CASSLLQPWTDYGYTF. The CDR3, as DNA: TGTGCCAGCAGTTTATTACAACCTTGGACGGACTATGGCTACACCTTC.

The chain employs TRBV6-6 and TRBJ2-7; TRBD1 aligns across 9 bases. The CDR3 extends over 15 amino acids. V shed 2 bases and J 6 bases; nucleotides not matched to a gene: 8. Germline V CDR1 and CDR2: MNHNY, SVGAGI (reference sequence). CDR3: CASSYPGQGSVEQYF. In DNA form, the CDR3 reads TGTGCCAGCAGTTACCCGGGACAGGGTTCTGTCGAGCAGTACTTC.

This clone has just one count. This chain joins TRBV2 and TRBJ2-1; 7 bases line up with TRBD2. The ends lost 7 bases at V and 0 bases at J; junction bases unmatched: 15. The CDR3 consists of 18 residues. The germline CDR1 and CDR2 sequences are SNHLY and FYNNEI. CDR3 region: CASILDVPGRSSYNEQFF. In DNA, the CDR3 is TGTGCCAGCATCCTGGATGTACCCGGGAGGAGCTCCTACAATGAGCAGTTCTTC.

The genes are TRBV6-5 and TRBJ1-2; 8 bases line up with TRBD1. The CDR3 loop spans 14 amino acids. The junction had 4 bases not matched to a gene; V was cut back by 6 bases and J by 1 base. CDR1 is MNHEY, CDR2 SVGAGI, per germline. Here the CDR3 DNA reads TGTGCCAGCAGACCACAGGGGGATAACTATGGCTACACCTTC. Its protein is CASRPQGDNYGYTF.

This clone has just one count. The chain joins TRBV6-1 to TRBJ2-1; no clear D gene. This CDR3 has 15 amino acids. Trimming took 6 bases from V and 0 from J, leaving 12 bases between them. The germline V gene encodes CDR1 MNHNS and CDR2 SASEGT. CDR3 nucleotides: TGTGCCAGCAGAACGACGGTCAGCTCCTACAATGAGCAGTTCTTC. Protein sequence: CASRTTVSSYNEQFF.

Details on this clone: The same CDR3 also results from other DNA sequences found in this sample. This sequence joins TRBV12-5 and TRBJ2-3; D ambiguous. Trimming removed 0 bases at V and 6 bases at J, with 4 bases between. Germline-derived CDR1 and CDR2 are LGHNT and FRNRAP. The CDR3 totals 12 residues. The CDR3, as DNA: TGTGCTAGTGGTTTGGTAGCGGATACGCAGTATTTT. Its translation: CASGLVADTQYF.

CDR3 sequence: CASSASAGQGNEQYF. The CDR3 DNA is TGCGCCAGCAGTGCGTCAGCGGGACAGGGTAACGAGCAGTACTTC. The V call is TRBV10-1, the J call TRBJ2-7, with 9 bases matching TRBD1. Germline-derived CDR1 and CDR2 are WNHNN and SYGVQD (reference sequence). The J segment lost 5 bases and the V segment lost 4 bases, leaving 9 bases of the junction unmatched. The length of the CDR3 is 15 residues.

This rearrangement joins TRBV6-6 to TRBJ2-7; TRBD2 aligns across 10 bases. Trimming at V came to 5 bases and at J to 3 bases, leaving 7 bases not matched to a gene. The CDR3 totals 15 residues. Germline loops: CDR1 MNHNY, CDR2 SVGAGI (reference sequence). CDR3 nucleotides: TGTGCCAGCAGTGGCCGGCTAGCGGGAGACTACGAGCAGTACTTC. Amino acids: CASSGRLAGDYEQYF.

The chain carries TRBV5-1 and TRBJ1-2; a weak D match, TRBD1 (5 bases). Germline lookup yields CDR1 SGHRS and CDR2 YFSETQ. V was pared by 4 bases and J by 4 bases, with 14 bases between. The CDR3 runs to 14 residues. CDR3 protein: CASSPREVGYGYTF. The CDR3 coding sequence is TGCGCCAGCAGCCCCAGGGAAGTCGGCTATGGCTACACCTTC.

This chain uses TRBV29-1 with TRBJ1-2; TRBD1 agrees at 7 bases. Germline assignment: CDR1 SQVTM and CDR2 ANQGSEA. J was trimmed by 3 bases and V by 2 bases; bases with no gene match: 9. This CDR3 contains 15 residues. CDR3 protein: CSVELIGGADYGYTF. In nucleotides, the CDR3 is TGCAGCGTTGAATTAATAGGGGGCGCCGACTATGGCTACACCTTC.

This sequence joins TRBV11-2 and TRBJ2-1; D ambiguous. This CDR3 has 12 residues. V shed 0 bases and J shed 12 bases, with 9 bases lying between them. Germline values: CDR1 SGHAT, CDR2 FQNNGV. CDR3 bases: TGTGCCAGCAGCTTAGATCGCGAGCGGCAGTTCTTC. It encodes CASSLDRERQFF.

The table lists this clone with many counts. This rearrangement joins TRBV5-1 to TRBJ2-3; possibly TRBD1 for D (5 bases). The CDR3 consists of 12 residues. Per germline, CDR1 SGHRS and CDR2 YFSETQ. Trimming removed 3 bases from V and 5 bases from J, with 7 bases in between. DNA for the CDR3: TGCGCCAGCAGCTATAGGGGAGATACGCAGTATTTT. Its translation: CASSYRGDTQYF.

The V gene is TRBV11-1, the J gene TRBJ2-7; 7 bases fit TRBD1. The CDR3 is 16 amino acids. The junction had 13 bases not matched to a gene; V was cut back by 1 base and J by 7 bases. Per the germline V gene, CDR1 is SGHAT and CDR2 is FQDESV (reference sequence). This CDR3 reads CASSLGLAGGPGEQYF. The DNA for the CDR3 is TGTGCCAGCAGCTTAGGTTTGGCAGGGGGTCCTGGAGAGCAGTACTTC.

The J gene is TRBJ1-2, the V gene TRBV27; 7 bases agree with TRBD1. The CDR3 runs 15 residues. V gave up 6 bases and J gave up 5 bases; unmatched junction bases: 12. The V gene's germline CDR1 is MNHEY and CDR2 SMNVEV (reference sequence). The CDR3 is CASRKTGTAPYGYTF. Written as DNA, the CDR3 is TGTGCCAGCAGAAAAACCGGGACAGCTCCTTATGGCTACACCTTC.